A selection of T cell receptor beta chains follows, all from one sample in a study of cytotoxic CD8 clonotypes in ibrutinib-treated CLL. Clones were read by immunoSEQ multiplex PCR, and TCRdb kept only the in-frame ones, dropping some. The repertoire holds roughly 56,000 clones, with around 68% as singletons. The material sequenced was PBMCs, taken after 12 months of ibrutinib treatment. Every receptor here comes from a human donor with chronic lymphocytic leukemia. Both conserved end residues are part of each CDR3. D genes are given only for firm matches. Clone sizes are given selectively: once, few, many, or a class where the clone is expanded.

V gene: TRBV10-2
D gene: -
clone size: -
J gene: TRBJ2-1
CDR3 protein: CASRDPVNEQFF

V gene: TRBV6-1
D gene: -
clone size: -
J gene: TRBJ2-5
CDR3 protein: CASTRQTLETQYF

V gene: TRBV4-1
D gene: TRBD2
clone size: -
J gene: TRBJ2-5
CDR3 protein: CASSQDWGSGRGVQETQYF

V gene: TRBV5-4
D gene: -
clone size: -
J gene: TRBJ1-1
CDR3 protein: CASRSSGGNTEAFF

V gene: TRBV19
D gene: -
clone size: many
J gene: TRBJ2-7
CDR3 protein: CASSRTVSYEQYF

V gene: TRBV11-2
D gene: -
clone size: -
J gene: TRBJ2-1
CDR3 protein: CASSLAHLPSLRQFF

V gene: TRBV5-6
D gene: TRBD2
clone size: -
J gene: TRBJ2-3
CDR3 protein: CASSQTSGVTDTQYF

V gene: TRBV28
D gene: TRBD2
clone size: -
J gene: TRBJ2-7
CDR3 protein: CATTPGGSREQYF

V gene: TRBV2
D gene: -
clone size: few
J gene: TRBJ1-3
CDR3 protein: CASSREASSGNTIYF

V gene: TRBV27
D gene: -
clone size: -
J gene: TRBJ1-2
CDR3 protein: CASSLWGPVTNNYGYTF

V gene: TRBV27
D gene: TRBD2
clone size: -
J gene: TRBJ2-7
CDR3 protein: CASSTSGRGAEQYF

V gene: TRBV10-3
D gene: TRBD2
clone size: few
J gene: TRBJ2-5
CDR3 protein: CAISEPGLAGGRETQYF

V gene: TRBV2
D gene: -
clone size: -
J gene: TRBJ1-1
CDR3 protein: CASSVRPDTEAFF

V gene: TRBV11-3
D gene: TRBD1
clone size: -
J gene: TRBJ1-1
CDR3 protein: CASSLGQGASEAFF

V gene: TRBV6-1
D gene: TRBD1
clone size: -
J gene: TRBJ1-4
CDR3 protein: CASSNTGGAGEKLFF

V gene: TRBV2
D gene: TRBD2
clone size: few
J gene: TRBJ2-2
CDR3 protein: CASRLAGRLNTGELFF

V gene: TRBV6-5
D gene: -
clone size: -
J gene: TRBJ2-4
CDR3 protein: CASSPLRLAKNIQYF

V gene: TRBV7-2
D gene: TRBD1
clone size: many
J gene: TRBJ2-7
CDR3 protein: CASSLRQGAYEQYF

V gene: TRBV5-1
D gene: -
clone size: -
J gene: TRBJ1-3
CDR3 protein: CASSGTTGFPGNTIYF

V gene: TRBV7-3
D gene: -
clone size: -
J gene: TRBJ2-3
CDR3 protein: CASSFDGNADTQYF

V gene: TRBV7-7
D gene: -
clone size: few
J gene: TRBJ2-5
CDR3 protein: CASSLRLQETQYF

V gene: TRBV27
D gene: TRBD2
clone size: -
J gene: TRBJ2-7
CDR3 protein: CASSLSGLAGAEQYF

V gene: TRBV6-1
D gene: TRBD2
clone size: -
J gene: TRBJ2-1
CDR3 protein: CASLAGVEQFF

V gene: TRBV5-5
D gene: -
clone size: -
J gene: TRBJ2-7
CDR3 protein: CASSLIDEQYF

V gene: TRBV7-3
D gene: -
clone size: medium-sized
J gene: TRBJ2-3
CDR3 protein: CASSVRQAITDTQYF

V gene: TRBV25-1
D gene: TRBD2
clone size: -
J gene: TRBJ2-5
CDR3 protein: CASSNSGRAETQYF

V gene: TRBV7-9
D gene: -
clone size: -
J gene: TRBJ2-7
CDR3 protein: CASSPGQPSYEQYF

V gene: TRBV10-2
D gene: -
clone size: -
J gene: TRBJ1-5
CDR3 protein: CASSEKGWSNQPQHF

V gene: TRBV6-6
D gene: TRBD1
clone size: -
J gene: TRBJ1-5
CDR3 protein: CASSLQGAWQPQHF

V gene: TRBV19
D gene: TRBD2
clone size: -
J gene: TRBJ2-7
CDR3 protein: CASSISSGYEQYF

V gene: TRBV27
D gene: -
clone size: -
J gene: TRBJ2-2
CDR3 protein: CASSPQNTGELFF

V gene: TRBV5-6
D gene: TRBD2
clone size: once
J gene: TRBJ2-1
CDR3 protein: CASSSEGLAISYNEQFF

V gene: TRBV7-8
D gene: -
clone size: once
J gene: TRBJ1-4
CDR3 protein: CASSAVGRIATNEKLFF

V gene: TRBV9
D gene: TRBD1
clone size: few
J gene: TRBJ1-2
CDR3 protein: CASSPDRGGYTF

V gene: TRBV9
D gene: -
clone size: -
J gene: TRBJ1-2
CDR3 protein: CASSVEGGANYGYTF

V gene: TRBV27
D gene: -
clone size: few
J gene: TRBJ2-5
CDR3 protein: CASSPRGRAETQYF

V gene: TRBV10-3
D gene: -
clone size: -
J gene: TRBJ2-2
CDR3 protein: CAISESTDSNTGELFF

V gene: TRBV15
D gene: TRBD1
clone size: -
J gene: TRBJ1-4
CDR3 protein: CATSRSPGGIGKLFF

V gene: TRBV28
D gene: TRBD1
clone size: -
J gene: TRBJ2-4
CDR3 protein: CASSATGGAAKNIQYF

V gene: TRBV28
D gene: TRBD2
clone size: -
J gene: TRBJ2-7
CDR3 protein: CASSPPSGGTYEQYF

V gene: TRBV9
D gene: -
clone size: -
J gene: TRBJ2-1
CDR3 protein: CASSSTRGYNEQFF

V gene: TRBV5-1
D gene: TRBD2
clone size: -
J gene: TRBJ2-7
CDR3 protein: CASSVAGGHTYEQYF

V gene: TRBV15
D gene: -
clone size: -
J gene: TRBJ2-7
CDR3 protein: CATSRDLTLLGGSYEQYF

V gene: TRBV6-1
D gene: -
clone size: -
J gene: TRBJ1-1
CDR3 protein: CASGYQAQAGTEAFF

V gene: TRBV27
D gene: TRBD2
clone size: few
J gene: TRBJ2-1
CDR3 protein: CASSSSGATYNEQFF

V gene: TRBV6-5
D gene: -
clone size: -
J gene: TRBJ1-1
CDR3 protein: CASREPGRETEAFF

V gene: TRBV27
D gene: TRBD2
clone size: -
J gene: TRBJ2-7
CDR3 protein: CASSKEARGSWAPYSYEQYF

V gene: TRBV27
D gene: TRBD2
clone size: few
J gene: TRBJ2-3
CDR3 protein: CASSRLAGTDTQYF

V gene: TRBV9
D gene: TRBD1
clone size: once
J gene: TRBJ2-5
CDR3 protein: CASSVGTGLETQYF

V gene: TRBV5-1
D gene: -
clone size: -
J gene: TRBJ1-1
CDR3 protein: CASSFGSRVATEAFF

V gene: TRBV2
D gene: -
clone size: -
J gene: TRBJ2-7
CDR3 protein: CASSRRAPEQYF

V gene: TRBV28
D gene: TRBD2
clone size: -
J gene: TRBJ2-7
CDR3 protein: CASSLGGPREGEQYF

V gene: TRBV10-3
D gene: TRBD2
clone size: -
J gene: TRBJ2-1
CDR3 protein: CATLGRTTSGRAPDEQFF

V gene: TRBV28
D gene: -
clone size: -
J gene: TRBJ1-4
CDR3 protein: CASGVWEKLFF